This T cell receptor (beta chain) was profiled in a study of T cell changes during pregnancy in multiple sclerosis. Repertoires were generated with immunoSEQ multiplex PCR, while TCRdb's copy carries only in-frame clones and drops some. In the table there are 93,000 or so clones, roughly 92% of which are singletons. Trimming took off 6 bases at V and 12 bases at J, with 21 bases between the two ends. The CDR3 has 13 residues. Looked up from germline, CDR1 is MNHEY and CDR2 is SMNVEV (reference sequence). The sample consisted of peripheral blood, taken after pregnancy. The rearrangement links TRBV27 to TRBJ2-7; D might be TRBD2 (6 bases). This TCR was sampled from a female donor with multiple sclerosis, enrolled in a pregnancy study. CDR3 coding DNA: TGTGCCAGCAGGAGGTCGGGGCTAGCGAAGTCGTACTTC. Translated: CASRRSGLAKSYF.